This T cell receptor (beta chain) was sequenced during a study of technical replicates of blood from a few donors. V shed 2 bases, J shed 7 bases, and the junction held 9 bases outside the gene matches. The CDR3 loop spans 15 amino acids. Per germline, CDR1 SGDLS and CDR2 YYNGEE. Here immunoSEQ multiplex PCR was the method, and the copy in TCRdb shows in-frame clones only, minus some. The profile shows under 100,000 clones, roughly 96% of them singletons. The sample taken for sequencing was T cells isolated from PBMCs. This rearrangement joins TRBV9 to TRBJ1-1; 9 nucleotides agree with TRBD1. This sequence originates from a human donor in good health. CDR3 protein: CASSVGLGTGSEAFF. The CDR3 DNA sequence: TGTGCCAGCAGCGTGGGGCTTGGGACAGGGAGTGAAGCTTTCTTT.